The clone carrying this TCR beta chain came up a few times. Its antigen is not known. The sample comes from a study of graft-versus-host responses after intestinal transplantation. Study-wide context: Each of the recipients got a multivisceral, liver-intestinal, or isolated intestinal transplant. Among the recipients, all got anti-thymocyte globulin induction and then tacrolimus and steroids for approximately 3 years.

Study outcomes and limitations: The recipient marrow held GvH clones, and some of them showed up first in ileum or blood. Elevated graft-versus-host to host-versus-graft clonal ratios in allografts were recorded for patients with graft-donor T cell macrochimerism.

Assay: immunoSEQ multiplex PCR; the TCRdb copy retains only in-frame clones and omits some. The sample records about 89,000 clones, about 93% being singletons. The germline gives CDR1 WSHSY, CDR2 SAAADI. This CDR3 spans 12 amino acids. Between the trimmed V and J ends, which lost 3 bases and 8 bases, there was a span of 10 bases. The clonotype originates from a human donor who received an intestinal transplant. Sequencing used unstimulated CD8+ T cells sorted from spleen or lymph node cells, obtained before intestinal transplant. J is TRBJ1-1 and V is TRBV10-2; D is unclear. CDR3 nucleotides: TGCGCCAGCAGTGAAGGAGCGAACGAAGCTTTCTTT. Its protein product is CASSEGANEAFF.